The clone carrying this T cell receptor (beta chain) came up a few times. Its antigen is not identified. This CDR3 contains 12 residues. The V gene end was trimmed by 10 bases and the J gene end by 3 bases; junction bases not matched to a gene: 5. Germline CDR1 and CDR2: LNHDA and SQIVND (reference sequence). The source of the sample is a study of cytomegalovirus exposure and HLA in healthy donors. The overall study: Around 190 million T cells yielded about 120 million unique TCR beta sequences, as an earlier analysis found. The study's findings and limits: Later work found most CMV-associated TCR beta chains apparently HLA-restricted.

Primers: 60 Vbeta forward and 13 Jbeta reverse. In the authors' workflow: Among the unique TCR beta chains that a later analysis counted, about 79 million in all, 10 million to 14 million were shared. Produced via immunoSEQ multiplex PCR; TCRdb's table is partial and in-frame only. From that table come the V and J calls and clone size; the DNA was used to work out D and trimming. The sample lists more than 95,000 clones; roughly four fifths were seen once. The clonotype was recovered from a man aged 50 to 59 in good health and CMV-seropositive. The V and J genes are TRBV19 and TRBJ1-2; TRBD1 matches at 7 bases. The sample comprised PBMCs. CDR3 in amino acids: CATRQGHYGYTF. The CDR3 DNA reads as TGTGCCACTAGACAGGGACACTATGGCTACACCTTC.